This T cell receptor beta chain appears in the sequencing data of a study of CD8+ T cells in alopecia areata. The treatment denotes: oral pan-JAK inhibitor, 5-10 mg twice daily. V lost 2 bases to trimming and J lost 8 bases; unmatched junction nucleotides: 8. The germline V gene encodes CDR1 SQVTM and CDR2 ANQGSEA. The CDR3 has 13 residues. Reverse transcribed after extraction, RNA yielded cDNA as the sequencing template. Generated by immunoSEQ multiplex PCR, the TCRdb table keeps only in-frame clones and is missing some. Among 150,000 to 200,000 clones listed, under 70% were seen once. The sequence was collected from a human donor with alopecia areata. The sample here was CD4+ T cells sorted from blood, taken at week 4, from a patient treated with tofacitinib. The gene calls are TRBV29-1 and TRBJ1-1; TRBD1 matches 7 bases. CDR3 amino acids: CSVELRGRGEAFF. CDR3 DNA sequence: TGCAGCGTTGAATTGAGGGGGCGTGGGGAAGCTTTCTTT.